There are many counts of the clone carrying this T cell receptor beta chain. The antigen remains unidentified. The entry originates in a study of CD8 T cells in ankylosing spondylitis. General observations from the study: The disease-linked clones had a CD8+ phenotype and low blood frequencies.

For TCR beta, libraries came from quantitative 5'-RACE with molecular barcodes. TCRdb independently ran MiXCR on the 5' RACE reads; one entry per CDR3 protein. The sample has 120,000 or so distinct CDR3 sequences, around 13% seen once. V was clipped by 3 bases and J by 6 bases, with 15 bases between them. CDR1 is LGHDT and CDR2 is YNNKEL in the germline V gene (reference sequence). This CDR3 region has 16 residues. The chain uses TRBV3-1 and TRBJ1-6, with D perhaps TRBD1 (6 bases). The material sequenced was blood, either unsorted or a sorted T cell fraction (not recorded which). This TCR was sampled from a female donor with ankylosing spondylitis or in good health (not recorded which). The CDR3 DNA follows: TGTGCCAGCAGCCAGAGTTTTTGGACAGCTAATTCACCCCTCCACTTT. Its protein is CASSQSFWTANSPLHF.